A selection of T cell receptor beta chains follows, all from one sample in a study of spatial heterogeneity in lung cancer. MiXCR was run by TCRdb on the 5' RACE reads, yielding one entry per CDR3 protein. The table includes 60,000 to 85,000 distinct CDR3 sequences, 8% to 10% detected once. This specimen consisted of PBMCs, obtained at follow-up. These receptors originate from a female donor with early-stage non-small cell lung cancer. CDR3s include the opening cysteine and the closing phenylalanine or tryptophan. D genes are given only for firm matches. Clone size, where shown, is once, few, many, or a class for clones that have expanded.

j_call d_call clone_size cdr3_length v_call cdr3_nt cdr3_aa
TRBJ2-7 . few 13 TRBV2 TGTGCCAGCAATCTAGCCGCGACCTACGAGCAGTACTTC CASNLAATYEQYF
TRBJ2-5 . . 14 TRBV5-1 TGCGCCAGCAGCGTACAGGCTTCCCAAGAGACCCAGTACTTC CASSVQASQETQYF
TRBJ1-2 . few 13 TRBV6-5 TGTGCCAGCAGTTCCGGGAAGTATTATGGCTACACCTTC CASSSGKYYGYTF
TRBJ2-1 . . 9 TRBV20-1 TGCAGTGCCTACAATGAGCAGTTCTTC CSAYNEQFF
TRBJ2-5 . many 10 TRBV7-8 TGTGCCAGCAGCTTAGGGACCCAGTACTTC CASSLGTQYF
TRBJ2-7 TRBD2 . 13 TRBV5-1 TGCGCCAGCGGGACTAGCGGGAGTCGGGAGCAGTACTTC CASGTSGSREQYF
TRBJ2-3 . many 19 TRBV19 TGTGCCAGTAGTCCACATACTCGATGGACTCTAGGAGAAACAGATACGCAGTATTTT CASSPHTRWTLGETDTQYF
TRBJ1-5 . . 13 TRBV7-9 TGTGCCAGCAGCTTGACAGACAATCAGCCCCAGCATTTT CASSLTDNQPQHF
TRBJ2-3 TRBD1 few 15 TRBV5-4 TGTGCCAGCAGCGTGGACAGGGATTGGACAGATACGCAGTATTTT CASSVDRDWTDTQYF
TRBJ1-2 . . 14 TRBV5-4 TGTGCCAGCAGCACAACGAACAGGGTCTATGGCTACACCTTC CASSTTNRVYGYTF
TRBJ1-1 . few 17 TRBV12-3/TRBV12-4 TGTGCCAGCAGTCCCTTTATCGGACGGAGCATGAACACTGAAGCTTTCTTT CASSPFIGRSMNTEAFF
TRBJ2-7 . few 14 TRBV28 TGTGCCAGCACCACACCCAGCAGTCATCTTTCGACGGACTTC CASTTPSSHLSTDF
TRBJ2-7 TRBD1 many 16 TRBV15 TGTGCCACCAGCAGGGGACCGAGACAGGGGACCTACGAGCAGTACTTC CATSRGPRQGTYEQYF
TRBJ2-2 . many 13 TRBV29-1 TGCAGCGTTGATACAGCGAACACCGGGGAGCTGTTTTTT CSVDTANTGELFF
TRBJ1-1 TRBD1 . 18 TRBV12-5 TGTGCTAGTGGTTTGCCAACCATCCAGAACAGGGGAAGCACTGAAGCTTTCTTT CASGLPTIQNRGSTEAFF
TRBJ2-1 TRBD1 few 15 TRBV29-1 TGCAGCGTTGAAGAGGGACAGGGGGTCAACAATGAGCAGTTCTTC CSVEEGQGVNNEQFF
TRBJ1-1 . many 19 TRBV6-2/TRBV6-3 TGTGCCAGCAGTTACTCGAGAATGTCAGGGTTGAGCCTGAACACTGAAGCTTTCTTT CASSYSRMSGLSLNTEAFF
TRBJ2-7 . . 14 TRBV7-8 TGTGCCAGCAGCTTACGTGGACAGTACTACGAGCAGTACTTC CASSLRGQYYEQYF
TRBJ2-3 . few 14 TRBV7-9 TGTGCCAGCAGCTTAGGCGACGACACAGATACGCAGTATTTT CASSLGDDTDTQYF
TRBJ1-2 TRBD1 few 14 TRBV3-1 TGTGCCAGCAGCCTGACAGGGGTCGGCTATGGCTACACCTTC CASSLTGVGYGYTF
TRBJ2-1 TRBD2 many 14 TRBV5-1 TGCGCCAGCAGCTCGGGACTAGCGGGCAATGAGCAGTTCTTC CASSSGLAGNEQFF
TRBJ2-1 TRBD2 many 14 TRBV7-8 TGTGCCAGCAGCCCTAGCGGCTCCTACAATGAGCAGTTCTTC CASSPSGSYNEQFF